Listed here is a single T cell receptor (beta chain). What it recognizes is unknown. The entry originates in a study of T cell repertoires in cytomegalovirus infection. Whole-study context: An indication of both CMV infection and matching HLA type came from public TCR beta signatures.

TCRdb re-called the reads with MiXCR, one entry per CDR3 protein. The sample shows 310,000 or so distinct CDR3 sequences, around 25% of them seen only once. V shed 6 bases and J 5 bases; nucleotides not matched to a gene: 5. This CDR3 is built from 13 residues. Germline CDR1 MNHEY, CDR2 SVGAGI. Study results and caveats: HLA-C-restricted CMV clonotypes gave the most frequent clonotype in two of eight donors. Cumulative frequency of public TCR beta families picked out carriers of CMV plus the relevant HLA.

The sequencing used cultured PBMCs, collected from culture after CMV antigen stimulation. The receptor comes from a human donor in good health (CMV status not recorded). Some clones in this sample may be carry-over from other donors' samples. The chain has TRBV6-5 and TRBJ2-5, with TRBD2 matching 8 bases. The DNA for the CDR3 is TGTGCCAGCAGAAGAGCGGGAGTGGAGACCCAGTACTTC. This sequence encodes CASRRAGVETQYF.